This T cell receptor beta chain was observed in a study of T cell changes during pregnancy in multiple sclerosis. This table comes from immunoSEQ multiplex PCR, and its TCRdb copy is limited to in-frame clones, with some not included. The table has under 55,000 clones, approximately 92% seen once. V was pared by 4 bases and J by 11 bases, with 8 bases of the junction left unmatched. Germline values: CDR1 MGHRA, CDR2 YSYEKL. The CDR3 has 13 amino acids. The clonotype comes from a female donor with multiple sclerosis, enrolled in a pregnancy study. Source: CD4+ T cells from peripheral blood mononuclear cells, taken before pregnancy. V and J are TRBV4-1 and TRBJ1-2, with TRBD1 matching over 9 bases. In DNA, the CDR3 is TGCGCCAGCAGCCGAGACCTGACAGGGGGGTACACCTTC. Protein sequence: CASSRDLTGGYTF.